A single T cell receptor beta chain is shown here with its context. Its specificity is not known. The junction does not match germline at one end; this may be a read error. No cell sorting was done before RNA was extracted from the tissue. Donors were chemotherapy-naive, newly diagnosed lung cancer surgical patients in China, August–late 2014. The CDR3 loop spans 13 amino acids. Germline CDR1 SGHAT, CDR2 FQNNGV. This sample was included in a study of tumor and adjacent non-tumor tissue in lung cancer. Study information: Some 4.1 million productive TCRbeta reads were obtained per sample on average. Findings and caveats of the study: Significantly higher TCR diversity was found in tumor than normal lung. Top 100 clones took a larger repertoire share in normal lung.

TCRbeta libraries were built with three rounds of nested PCR, modified from ARM-PCR. TCRdb re-analysed the multiplex PCR reads in MiXCR, keeping a single row per CDR3 protein. The sample lists fewer than 120,000 distinct CDR3 sequences; about 87% were seen once. This clonotype was sampled from a man in his 70s with non-small cell lung cancer. V usage is TRBV11-2 and J usage is TRBJ2-7; D is possibly TRBD2 (5 bases). The sample consisted of lung tumor tissue. The CDR3 bases are TGTGCCAGCAGCCATTGGACTGAGCGCGAGCAGCACTTC. Amino acid sequence: CASSHWTEREQHF.